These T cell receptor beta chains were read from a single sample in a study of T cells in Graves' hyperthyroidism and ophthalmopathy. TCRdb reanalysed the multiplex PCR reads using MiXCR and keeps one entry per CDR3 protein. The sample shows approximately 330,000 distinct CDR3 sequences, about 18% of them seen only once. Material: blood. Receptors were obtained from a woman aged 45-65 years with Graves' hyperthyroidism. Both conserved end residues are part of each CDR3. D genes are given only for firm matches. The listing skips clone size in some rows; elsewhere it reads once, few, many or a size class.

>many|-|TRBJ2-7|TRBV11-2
CASSLDEGLLSYEQYF
TGTGCCAGCAGCTTAGATGAAGGACTGCTATCCTACGAGCAGTACTTC
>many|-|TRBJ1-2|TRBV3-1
CASSQEGGTFSGYTF
TGTGCCAGCAGCCAAGAAGGGGGGACGTTCTCTGGCTACACCTTC
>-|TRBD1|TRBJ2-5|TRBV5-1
CASSPGTGSKTQYF
TGCGCCAGCAGCCCCGGGACAGGGAGTAAGACCCAGTACTTC
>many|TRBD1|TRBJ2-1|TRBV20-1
CSARHLGTGGSWGEQFF
TGCAGTGCTAGACACCTCGGGACAGGGGGCTCGTGGGGGGAGCAGTTCTTC
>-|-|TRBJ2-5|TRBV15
CATSRDRGSKETQYF
TGTGCCACCAGCAGAGATAGGGGATCAAAAGAGACCCAGTACTTC
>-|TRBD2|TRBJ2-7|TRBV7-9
CASSLGRAGRDVYEQYF
TGTGCCAGCAGCTTAGGGCGGGCCGGGAGGGACGTTTACGAGCAGTACTTC
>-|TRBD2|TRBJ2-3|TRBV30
CAWSETSGATDTQYF
TGTGCCTGGAGTGAGACTAGCGGGGCCACAGATACGCAGTATTTT
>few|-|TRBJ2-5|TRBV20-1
CSARDAGRETQYF
TGCAGTGCTAGAGACGCCGGCCGGGAGACCCAGTACTTC
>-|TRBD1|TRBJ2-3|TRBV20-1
CSASPPGQGATDTQYF
TGCAGTGCTAGCCCCCCGGGACAGGGGGCCACAGATACGCAGTATTTT
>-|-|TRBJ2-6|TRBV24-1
CATSDADTRSGANVLTF
TGTGCCACCAGTGACGCGGACACTAGATCCGGGGCCAACGTCCTGACTTTC
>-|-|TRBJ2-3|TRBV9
CASSAGLPTDTQYF
TGTGCCAGCAGCGCCGGACTACCCACAGATACGCAGTATTTT
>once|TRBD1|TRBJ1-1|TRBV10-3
CAISDGRGEAFF
TGTGCCATCAGTGATGGCAGGGGGGAAGCTTTCTTT
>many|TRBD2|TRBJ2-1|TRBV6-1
CASSKGAGGPNEQFF
TGTGCCAGCAGTAAGGGAGCGGGGGGGCCGAATGAGCAGTTCTTC
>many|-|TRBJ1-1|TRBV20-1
CSAQRGQGNTEAFF
TGCAGTGCCCAGAGAGGTCAGGGGAACACTGAAGCTTTCTTT
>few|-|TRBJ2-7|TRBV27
CASSRAAPTYEQYF
TGTGCCAGCAGTAGGGCGGCTCCTACCTACGAGCAGTACTTC
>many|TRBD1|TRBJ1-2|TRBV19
CASSPRDRNYGYTF
TGTGCCAGTAGTCCCCGGGACAGGAACTATGGCTACACCTTC
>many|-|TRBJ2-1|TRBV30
CAWSVSLEQFF
TGTGCCTGGAGTGTATCGCTTGAGCAGTTCTTC
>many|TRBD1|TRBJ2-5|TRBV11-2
CASSSPATGRETQYF
TGTGCCAGCAGCTCGCCGGCGACAGGGAGAGAGACCCAGTACTTC
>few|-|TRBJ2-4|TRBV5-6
CASSEQKNIQYF
TGTGCCAGCAGCGAACAGAAAAACATTCAGTACTTC
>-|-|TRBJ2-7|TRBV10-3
CAISVISSYEQYF
TGTGCCATCAGTGTAATCAGTTCCTACGAGCAGTACTTC
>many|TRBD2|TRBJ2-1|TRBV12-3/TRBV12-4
CASSLTSGGANEQFF
TGTGCCAGCAGCCTGACTAGCGGGGGGGCCAATGAGCAGTTCTTC
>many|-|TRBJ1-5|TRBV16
CASSQSMTTQPQHF
TGTGCCAGCAGCCAATCGATGACGACTCAGCCCCAGCATTTT
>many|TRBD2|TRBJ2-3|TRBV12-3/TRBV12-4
CASSRTTSGTDTQYF
TGTGCCAGCAGCCGTACCACTAGCGGGACAGATACGCAGTATTTT
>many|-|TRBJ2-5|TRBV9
CASSVAGAQETQYF
TGTGCCAGCAGCGTAGCAGGGGCTCAAGAGACCCAGTACTTC
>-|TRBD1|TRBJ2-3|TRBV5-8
CASSSGQVSTDTQYF
TGTGCCAGCAGCTCCGGACAGGTTAGCACAGATACGCAGTATTTT
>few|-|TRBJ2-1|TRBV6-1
CASTLDPLEGNEQFF
TGTGCCAGCACTCTCGACCCTCTAGAAGGCAATGAGCAGTTCTTC
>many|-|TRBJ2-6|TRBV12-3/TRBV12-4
CASSRGATGANVLTF
TGTGCCAGCAGCAGGGGGGCAACTGGGGCCAACGTCCTGACTTTC
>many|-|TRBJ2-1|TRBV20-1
CSARDRDLYNEQFF
TGCAGTGCTAGGGACCGGGACTTGTACAATGAGCAGTTCTTC
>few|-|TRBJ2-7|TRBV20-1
CSARRAVPYEQYF
TGCAGTGCTAGACGTGCGGTGCCCTACGAGCAGTACTTC
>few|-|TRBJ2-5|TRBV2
CASKTETQYF
TGTGCCAGCAAAACCGAGACCCAGTACTTC
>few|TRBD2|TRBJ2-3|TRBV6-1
CAGSGRARDTQYF
TGTGCCGGTAGCGGGAGGGCAAGAGATACGCAGTATTTT
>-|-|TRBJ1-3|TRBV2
CASSESQHTIYF
TGTGCCAGCAGTGAATCCCAGCACACCATATATTTT
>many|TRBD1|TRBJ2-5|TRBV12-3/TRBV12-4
CASSLGQGESQYF
TGTGCCAGCAGTTTAGGACAGGGGGAAAGCCAGTACTTC
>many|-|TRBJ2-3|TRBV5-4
CASSLAGREEDTQYF
TGTGCCAGCAGCTTGGCTGGCAGGGAGGAAGATACGCAGTATTTT
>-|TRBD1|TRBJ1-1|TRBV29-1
CSVPSPRTGSNTEAFF
TGCAGCGTTCCCAGCCCGAGGACAGGATCGAACACTGAAGCTTTCTTT